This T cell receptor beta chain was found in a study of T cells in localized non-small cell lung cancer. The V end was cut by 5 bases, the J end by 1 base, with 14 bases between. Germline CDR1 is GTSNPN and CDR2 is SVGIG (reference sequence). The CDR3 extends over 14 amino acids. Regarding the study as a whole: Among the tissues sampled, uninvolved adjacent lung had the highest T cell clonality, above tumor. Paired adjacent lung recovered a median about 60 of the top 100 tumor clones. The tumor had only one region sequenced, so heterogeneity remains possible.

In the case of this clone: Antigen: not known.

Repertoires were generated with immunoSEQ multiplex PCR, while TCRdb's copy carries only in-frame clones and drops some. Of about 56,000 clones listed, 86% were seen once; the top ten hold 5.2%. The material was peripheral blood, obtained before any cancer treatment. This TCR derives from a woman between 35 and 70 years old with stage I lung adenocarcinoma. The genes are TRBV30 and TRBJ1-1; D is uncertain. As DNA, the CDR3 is TGTGCCTGGGGCCCGCGGGCCCGGAACACTGAAGCTTTCTTT. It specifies CAWGPRARNTEAFF.